This is a list of T cell receptor beta chains from one sample in a study of blood T cell repertoires in COVID-19. Profiling relied on immunoSEQ multiplex PCR, and the TCRdb table lists in-frame clones only, not all of them. The top ten clones hold about 1.2% of a sample with approximately 200,000 clones, over 80% of them seen once. Sequences were obtained from PBMCs or T cells enriched from blood (not recorded which). These receptors all come from a young man who had recovered from COVID-19. Both conserved end residues are part of each CDR3. The D gene is left open where the match is weak. Only part of the rows carry a size: once, few, many, or a class if the clone is expanded.

CDR3nt: TGTGCCAGTACCCCGAGTAGCGGGGACTACGAGCAGTACTTC; CDR3aa: CASTPSSGDYEQYF; abundance: NA; j_gene: TRBJ2-7; v_gene: TRBV19; d_gene: TRBD2
CDR3nt: TGTGCCAGCAGTTACTCGGACAGGTCCTACAATGAGCAGTTCTTC; CDR3aa: CASSYSDRSYNEQFF; abundance: NA; j_gene: TRBJ2-1; v_gene: TRBV6-2/TRBV6-3; d_gene: TRBD1
CDR3nt: TGTGCCAGCAGCTTAACCGGGGGGAAGGCGGGATTCCAAGAGACCCAGTACTTC; CDR3aa: CASSLTGGKAGFQETQYF; abundance: NA; j_gene: TRBJ2-5; v_gene: TRBV11-2; d_gene: TRBD2
CDR3nt: TGCAGCGGCCTATCCCGGGACAGGGGTGGGGACACTGAAGCTTTCTTT; CDR3aa: CSGLSRDRGGDTEAFF; abundance: NA; j_gene: TRBJ1-1; v_gene: TRBV29-1; d_gene: TRBD1
CDR3nt: TGTGCCAGCAGTGACGTCCTGGACAGGGGGGATAATGAAAAACTGTTTTTT; CDR3aa: CASSDVLDRGDNEKLFF; abundance: NA; j_gene: TRBJ1-4; v_gene: TRBV6-1; d_gene: TRBD1
CDR3nt: TGTGCCAGTAGTATGGGGACTAGCGGGAGGAAAAAACAAGAGACCCAGTACTTC; CDR3aa: CASSMGTSGRKKQETQYF; abundance: NA; j_gene: TRBJ2-5; v_gene: TRBV19; d_gene: TRBD2
CDR3nt: TGTGCCAGCAGCCCAGGGGCCAAATTCTATGGCTACACCTTC; CDR3aa: CASSPGAKFYGYTF; abundance: NA; j_gene: TRBJ1-2; v_gene: TRBV7-9; d_gene: NA
CDR3nt: TGTGCCAGCTGGACTAGCGCGCAGAATGAGCAGTTCTTC; CDR3aa: CASWTSAQNEQFF; abundance: once; j_gene: TRBJ2-1; v_gene: TRBV10-3; d_gene: TRBD2
CDR3nt: TGTGCCAGCTCACCATATACAGGTTCCGAGCAGTACTTC; CDR3aa: CASSPYTGSEQYF; abundance: NA; j_gene: TRBJ2-7; v_gene: TRBV18; d_gene: NA
CDR3nt: TGTGCCAGCAGAGGGTGGGGGCCAAACAATGAGCAGTTCTTC; CDR3aa: CASRGWGPNNEQFF; abundance: NA; j_gene: TRBJ2-1; v_gene: TRBV6-5; d_gene: NA
CDR3nt: TGTGCCACCAGCAGAGATCCCGGGGTCTATGAGCAGTTCTTC; CDR3aa: CATSRDPGVYEQFF; abundance: NA; j_gene: TRBJ2-1; v_gene: TRBV15; d_gene: NA
CDR3nt: TGTGCCAGCAGTTACGACTCGGCGCCTAAGCTACCCTACGAGCAGTACTTC; CDR3aa: CASSYDSAPKLPYEQYF; abundance: once; j_gene: TRBJ2-7; v_gene: TRBV6-2/TRBV6-3; d_gene: NA
CDR3nt: TGTGCCAGCAGTCAACAAGGAGGGTTCTCTTATGGCTACACCTTC; CDR3aa: CASSQQGGFSYGYTF; abundance: NA; j_gene: TRBJ1-2; v_gene: TRBV5-4; d_gene: NA
CDR3nt: TGTGCCAGCAGAGATAGCGTGGACAATGAGCAGTTCTTC; CDR3aa: CASRDSVDNEQFF; abundance: NA; j_gene: TRBJ2-1; v_gene: TRBV6-5; d_gene: NA
CDR3nt: TGCAGCGTCGCCCCGGGACAGTTAGTGAACACTGAAGCTTTCTTT; CDR3aa: CSVAPGQLVNTEAFF; abundance: NA; j_gene: TRBJ1-1; v_gene: TRBV29-1; d_gene: TRBD1
CDR3nt: TGTGCCAGCAGCGCAGCGGGACAGGGGCCCTACGAGCAGTACTTC; CDR3aa: CASSAAGQGPYEQYF; abundance: NA; j_gene: TRBJ2-7; v_gene: TRBV7-9; d_gene: TRBD1
CDR3nt: TGTGCCAGCAGCCCGGGTCGGGTAGGGGTGGCTGGAAACACCATATATTTT; CDR3aa: CASSPGRVGVAGNTIYF; abundance: NA; j_gene: TRBJ1-3; v_gene: TRBV9; d_gene: NA
CDR3nt: TGCGCCAGCAGTCAATCGTTAGCGGGTGCCTCCTACAATGAGCAGTTCTTC; CDR3aa: CASSQSLAGASYNEQFF; abundance: NA; j_gene: TRBJ2-1; v_gene: TRBV23-1; d_gene: TRBD2
CDR3nt: TGTGCCAGCAGCGGGGGACTAGCGGCACCCTACGAGCAGTACTTC; CDR3aa: CASSGGLAAPYEQYF; abundance: once; j_gene: TRBJ2-7; v_gene: TRBV7-9; d_gene: TRBD2
CDR3nt: TGTGCCTGGAGTGTGGAACAGAAATATGGCTACACCTTC; CDR3aa: CAWSVEQKYGYTF; abundance: NA; j_gene: TRBJ1-2; v_gene: TRBV30; d_gene: NA
CDR3nt: TGTGCCACCAGCAGGGCGGGGTGGCCGAACACTGAAGCTTTCTTT; CDR3aa: CATSRAGWPNTEAFF; abundance: NA; j_gene: TRBJ1-1; v_gene: TRBV15; d_gene: NA
CDR3nt: TGTGCCAGCAGTCCCCGGGTAGCGGGCATAGGGGAGACCCAGTACTTC; CDR3aa: CASSPRVAGIGETQYF; abundance: NA; j_gene: TRBJ2-5; v_gene: TRBV27; d_gene: TRBD2
CDR3nt: TGTGCCAGCAGCCAAGTGAAGGGGTCCTACGAGCAGTACTTC; CDR3aa: CASSQVKGSYEQYF; abundance: once; j_gene: TRBJ2-7; v_gene: TRBV3-1/TRBV3-2; d_gene: NA
CDR3nt: TGTGCCAGCAGCGTAGAACACGCCTACAATGAGCAGTTCTTC; CDR3aa: CASSVEHAYNEQFF; abundance: NA; j_gene: TRBJ2-1; v_gene: TRBV9; d_gene: NA
CDR3nt: TGTGCCAGCAGCCAAGACAGGGGGGAAGCTTTCTTT; CDR3aa: CASSQDRGEAFF; abundance: NA; j_gene: TRBJ1-1; v_gene: TRBV3-1/TRBV3-2; d_gene: TRBD1
CDR3nt: TGCGCCAGCAGCTTTGTTGACAGGGTTGAAGCTTTCTTT; CDR3aa: CASSFVDRVEAFF; abundance: NA; j_gene: TRBJ1-1; v_gene: TRBV5-1; d_gene: TRBD1
CDR3nt: TGCAAGCGCGGGGGGCTTTCTAATGAAAAACTGTTTTTT; CDR3aa: CKRGGLSNEKLFF; abundance: NA; j_gene: TRBJ1-4; v_gene: TRBV29-1; d_gene: NA
CDR3nt: TGTGCCAGCAGCTTGGGGACAGGGAATAGGGGGGCCAACGTCCTGACTTTC; CDR3aa: CASSLGTGNRGANVLTF; abundance: NA; j_gene: TRBJ2-6; v_gene: TRBV7-9; d_gene: TRBD1
CDR3nt: TGTGCCAGCAGCTCCGGGACTAAACCAACAGATACGCAGTATTTT; CDR3aa: CASSSGTKPTDTQYF; abundance: NA; j_gene: TRBJ2-3; v_gene: TRBV11-3; d_gene: TRBD2
CDR3nt: TGTGCCAGCAAGTACAGGGGTAACTATGGCTACACCTTC; CDR3aa: CASKYRGNYGYTF; abundance: NA; j_gene: TRBJ1-2; v_gene: TRBV6-5; d_gene: TRBD1
CDR3nt: TGTGCCAGCAGACCCACAGGAACCTATCAGCCCCAGCATTTT; CDR3aa: CASRPTGTYQPQHF; abundance: NA; j_gene: TRBJ1-5; v_gene: TRBV27; d_gene: NA
CDR3nt: TGTGCCAGCAGCCCTCTGGGGGCTGGTGGAAACACCATATATTTT; CDR3aa: CASSPLGAGGNTIYF; abundance: NA; j_gene: TRBJ1-3; v_gene: TRBV2; d_gene: NA
CDR3nt: TGCGCCAGCACTCGCGGGAGCCGTGTCGGGGAGCTGTTTTTT; CDR3aa: CASTRGSRVGELFF; abundance: NA; j_gene: TRBJ2-2; v_gene: TRBV10-2; d_gene: TRBD2
CDR3nt: TGTGCCAGCAGCTTAGAGGGATGGTGGGATGCTACTAGCGGGGGGAAGAACGAGCAGTACTTC; CDR3aa: CASSLEGWWDATSGGKNEQYF; abundance: NA; j_gene: TRBJ2-7; v_gene: TRBV13; d_gene: TRBD2
CDR3nt: TGTGCCAGCAGCTCCCCTGTGGAGGGTTACTACAATGAGCAGTTCTTC; CDR3aa: CASSSPVEGYYNEQFF; abundance: NA; j_gene: TRBJ2-1; v_gene: TRBV7-9; d_gene: NA
CDR3nt: TGTGCCAGCAGCTTAGCGGGGGGGACACAAGAGACCCAGTACTTC; CDR3aa: CASSLAGGTQETQYF; abundance: NA; j_gene: TRBJ2-5; v_gene: TRBV7-2; d_gene: NA
CDR3nt: TGTGCCAGTAGGGACAGGCCATCCTACAATGAGCAGTTCTTC; CDR3aa: CASRDRPSYNEQFF; abundance: once; j_gene: TRBJ2-1; v_gene: TRBV19; d_gene: TRBD1
CDR3nt: TGTGCCAGCAACGCCGGACTAGCGGGAGGAGATACGCAGTATTTT; CDR3aa: CASNAGLAGGDTQYF; abundance: once; j_gene: TRBJ2-3; v_gene: TRBV27; d_gene: TRBD2
CDR3nt: TGTGCCAGCAGAAAGGACAGGGGGCCCTCCTACGAGCAGTACTTC; CDR3aa: CASRKDRGPSYEQYF; abundance: NA; j_gene: TRBJ2-7; v_gene: TRBV2; d_gene: TRBD1
CDR3nt: TGTGCCAGTAGTACGAATAGCGGGGGTGGATACAATGAGCAGTTCTTC; CDR3aa: CASSTNSGGGYNEQFF; abundance: NA; j_gene: TRBJ2-1; v_gene: TRBV19; d_gene: TRBD2
CDR3nt: TGTGCCAGCAGCCCCCTTGGGACAGGCGGATCACCCCTCCACTTT; CDR3aa: CASSPLGTGGSPLHF; abundance: NA; j_gene: TRBJ1-6; v_gene: TRBV28; d_gene: TRBD1
CDR3nt: TGTGCCAGCAGCTTAGGGCAGACGAACACCGGGGAGCTGTTTTTT; CDR3aa: CASSLGQTNTGELFF; abundance: many; j_gene: TRBJ2-2; v_gene: TRBV11-3; d_gene: NA